One and the same sample provided the 20 T cell receptor beta chains below, sequenced in a study of T cells in narcolepsy. Assay used: immunoSEQ multiplex PCR; TCRdb lists only in-frame clones, some missing. Of about 34,000 clones listed, approximately 85% are singletons. The sequenced sample was CD45RA- memory CD4+ T cells from PBMCs. Source of these receptors: a human donor with narcolepsy.

V is TRBV28 and J is TRBJ1-6; D not certain. Germline V gene lookup returns CDR1 MDHEN and CDR2 SYDVKM. The ends were cut back, 6 bases at V and 9 bases at J, with 12 bases in the middle. This CDR3 is 13 amino acids long. DNA of the CDR3: TGTGCCAGCAGCCCCAACCTCATTTCACCCCTCCACTTT. Translated, it gives CASSPNLISPLHF. Filled out from reference TRBV28 and TRBJ1-6, the complete variable domain reads DVKVTQSSRYLVKRTGEKVFLECVQDMDHENMFWYRQDPGLGLRLIYFSYDVKMKEKGDIPEGYSVSREKKERFSLILESASTNQTSMYLCASSPNLISPLHFGNGTRLTVT.

This rearrangement joins TRBV6-1 to TRBJ1-2; D not certain. Germline CDR1 is MNHNS and CDR2 is SASEGT. CDR3 length: 14 amino acids. V was trimmed by 5 bases and J by 3 bases, leaving 13 bases between them. The CDR3 region is CASSPRLGDYGYTF. In DNA form, the CDR3 reads TGTGCCAGCAGTCCTAGGTTAGGAGACTATGGCTACACCTTC.

The chain has TRBV5-1 and TRBJ1-4, with D possibly TRBD1 on 5 matching bases. Germline assignment: CDR1 SGHRS and CDR2 YFSETQ. The CDR3 totals 15 residues. The V end lost 4 bases, the J end lost 5 bases, and 15 bases lay between the germline ends. CDR3 in DNA: TGCGCCAGCAGCCCATCCGGGGGTAGGAATGAAAAACTGTTTTTT. This gives the protein CASSPSGGRNEKLFF.

The chain has TRBV28 and TRBJ1-1, with a possible D match to TRBD1 (5 bases). Germline lookup yields CDR1 MDHEN and CDR2 SYDVKM. The V end lost 4 bases, the J end lost 1 base, and 13 bases lay between the germline ends. The CDR3 spans 15 residues. The DNA for the CDR3 is TGTGCCAGCAGTTCACGAGGGAGGGGGAACACTGAAGCTTTCTTT. Its translation: CASSSRGRGNTEAFF.

This clone was seen a few times. The chain carries TRBV7-6 and TRBJ2-4; TRBD1 matches 10 bases. The CDR3 consists of 16 residues. Germline V gives CDR1 SGHVS, CDR2 FNYEAQ. V shed 5 bases, J shed 8 bases, and the junction held 12 bases outside the gene matches. CDR3 bases: TGTGCCAGCAGCACCGAGGGACAGGGGTTTTTTTACATTCAGTACTTC. It yields the protein CASSTEGQGFFYIQYF.

The chain links TRBV5-1 to TRBJ2-2; D gene uncertain. This CDR3 is 15 amino acids long. Trimming removed 0 bases from V and 4 bases from J, with 10 bases in between. Germline V gene sequence: CDR1 SGHRS, CDR2 YFSETQ. CDR3 DNA sequence: TGCGCCAGCAGCTTGGGTTTTTCGGGCACCGGGGAGCTGTTTTTT. Translated: CASSLGFSGTGELFF.

The rearrangement links TRBV2 to TRBJ2-7; no clear D. The V and J ends lost 5 bases and 6 bases respectively, with 14 bases between them. The CDR3 has 13 amino acids. CDR1 and CDR2 from the germline V gene are SNHLY and FYNNEI. This CDR3 is CASSYTDAGEQYF. DNA of the CDR3: TGTGCCAGCAGTTACACAGACGCCGGCGAGCAGTACTTC.

This CDR3 is CASSRDGSYEQYF. The CDR3 DNA follows: TGCGCCAGCAGTCGGGACGGTTCCTACGAGCAGTACTTC. The chain uses TRBV5-1 and TRBJ2-7, with D perhaps given as TRBD1 or TRBD2 (5 bases each). CDR3 length: 13 amino acids. V lost 5 bases, J lost 1 base, and 10 bases lay in between. Germline V lookup: CDR1 SGHRS, CDR2 YFSETQ.

This chain links TRBV6-1 with TRBJ1-2, with D possibly matching TRBD1 (5 bases). Looked up from germline, CDR1 is MNHNS and CDR2 is SASEGT. Trimming took off 5 bases at V and 3 bases at J, with 7 bases between the two ends. The CDR3 is 12 amino acids. The CDR3 DNA reads TGTGCCAGCAGTCGGGGGGACTATGGCTACACCTTC. Protein sequence: CASSRGDYGYTF.

This chain links TRBV13 with TRBJ2-7; 9 bases map to TRBD1. From germline, CDR1 is PRHDT and CDR2 FYEKMQ (reference sequence). V lost 0 bases, J lost 5 bases, and 2 bases stayed unmatched. This CDR3 region has 14 residues. The CDR3: CASSLGGQGHEQYF. In DNA form, the CDR3 reads TGTGCCAGCAGCTTAGGGGGACAGGGCCACGAGCAGTACTTC.

The chain combines TRBV14 with TRBJ2-1; perhaps TRBD2 as D (6 bases). The CDR3 is made up of 16 amino acids. Germline CDR1 is SGHDN and CDR2 is FVKESK. Trimming stripped 2 bases from V and 1 base from J, with 12 bases between. CDR3 in amino acids: CASSQRYGSSYNEQFF. The CDR3 nucleotides read TGTGCCAGCAGCCAAAGGTACGGGAGTTCCTACAATGAGCAGTTCTTC.

The chain has TRBV7-9 and TRBJ1-2; D is possibly TRBD1 (6 bases). Germline values: CDR1 SEHNR, CDR2 FQNEAQ (reference sequence). Between the trimmed V and J ends, which lost 5 bases and 8 bases, there was a span of 15 bases. The CDR3 runs 13 residues. CDR3 in amino acids: CASSPRLQGGYTF. Written as DNA, the CDR3 is TGTGCCAGCAGCCCCCGGCTACAGGGCGGCTACACCTTC.

The CDR3 sequence is CASSSTGMNTEAFF. CDR3 sequence (DNA): TGTGCCAGCAGCTCGACAGGGATGAACACTGAAGCTTTCTTT. V gene TRBV11-1 combines with J gene TRBJ1-1, with 7 nucleotides matching TRBD1. The CDR3 spans 14 residues. Germline CDR1 SGHAT, CDR2 FQDESV (reference sequence). J lost 0 bases, V lost 4 bases, and 2 bases had no gene match.

Comment on this clone: This sample also contains other DNA sequences that code for the same CDR3. The J gene is TRBJ2-3, the V gene TRBV11-3; no firm D call. The CDR3 covers 14 residues. V was shortened by 1 base and J by 0 bases, with 5 bases between the two germline ends. Looked up from germline, CDR1 is SGHNT and CDR2 is YENEEA. The CDR3 loop reads CASSLGRSTDTQYF. As DNA, the CDR3 is TGTGCCAGCAGCTTAGGCAGAAGCACAGATACGCAGTATTTT.

This clone turned up a few times. The chain is built from TRBV5-4 and TRBJ1-3; tentatively, D is TRBD1 (5 bases). The ends were cut back, 2 bases at V and 4 bases at J, with 10 bases in the middle. The CDR3 covers 14 residues. Germline CDR1 and CDR2: SGHNT and YYREEE (reference sequence). The CDR3 loop is CASSFQGAGNTIYF. The CDR3 DNA sequence: TGTGCCAGCAGCTTTCAGGGCGCGGGAAACACCATATATTTT.

V gene TRBV5-4 combines with J gene TRBJ1-1; D gene uncertain. Per the germline V gene, CDR1 is SGHNT and CDR2 is YYREEE (reference sequence). This CDR3 is built from 16 residues. Trimming removed 2 bases from V and 0 bases from J, with 14 bases in between. The DNA for the CDR3 is TGTGCCAGCAGCTTTGACCGCGGACTCATGAACACTGAAGCTTTCTTT. Residues: CASSFDRGLMNTEAFF.

V usage is TRBV6-5 and J usage is TRBJ2-2, with D possibly called TRBD1 or TRBD2 (5 bases each). The CDR3 consists of 14 residues. CDR1 and CDR2 from the germline V gene are MNHEY and SVGAGI. The ends were cut back, 6 bases at V and 4 bases at J, with 12 bases in the middle. The DNA of the CDR3 is TGTGCCAGCAGCCTAGGGGACCGCACCGGGGAGCTGTTTTTT. This codes for CASSLGDRTGELFF.

The chain couples TRBV10-2 to TRBJ1-1; 9 bases are shared with TRBD1. From germline, CDR1 is WSHSY and CDR2 SAAADI. The CDR3 loop spans 17 amino acids. V lost 6 bases to trimming and J lost 0 bases; unmatched junction nucleotides: 11. CDR3 protein: CASSRQQGATVNTEAFF. The DNA of the CDR3 is TGCGCCAGCAGCCGACAACAGGGGGCAACGGTGAACACTGAAGCTTTCTTT.

The rearrangement links TRBV27 to TRBJ2-1, with D unclear. CDR1 is MNHEY and CDR2 is SMNVEV in the germline V gene (reference sequence). The CDR3 is made up of 14 amino acids. The V end lost 3 bases, the J end lost 2 bases, and 8 bases lay between the germline ends. CDR3 protein: CASSLNSPYNEQFF. For the CDR3, the DNA is TGTGCCAGCAGTTTGAACAGCCCCTACAATGAGCAGTTCTTC.

This chain uses TRBV10-3 with TRBJ2-2; 7 bases align to TRBD2. The CDR3 is 13 residues long. The germline V gene encodes CDR1 ENHRY and CDR2 SYGVKD. V lost 10 bases to trimming and J lost 6 bases; unmatched junction nucleotides: 8. This chain's CDR3 is CATRGGDPGELFF. CDR3 sequence (DNA): TGTGCCACCCGGGGAGGGGACCCCGGGGAGCTGTTTTTT.